Below are 4 T cell receptor beta chains sequenced from a single sample in a study of tumor-infiltrating lymphocytes in primary liver carcinoma. Each 20-30 mg portion of unsorted bulk tissue served as the source for co-extraction of RNA and DNA. A constant-region primer served to make TCR beta cDNA from about 0.45 ug total RNA. ARM-PCR was slightly modified, and three nested multiplex PCR rounds with it gave rise to the TCR beta libraries. PCR rounds one and two used TRBV1-TRBV30 forward primers with a C-beta reverse primer for roughly 9 cycles each. MiXCR, applied by TCRdb to the multiplex PCR reads, yields one record per CDR3 protein. The sample lists some 51,000 distinct CDR3 sequences; about 70% were seen once. What was sequenced was liver tumor tissue from sampling region 3. Subset defined: tumor region T3, left-lateral pole. The receptors shown here come from a man aged 35-49 years with primary liver carcinoma and hepatitis B virus infection.

V is TRBV4-1 and J is TRBJ2-1, with D perhaps TRBD2 (5 bases). The V end was cut by 3 bases, the J end by 5 bases, with 17 bases between. Per germline, CDR1 MGHRA and CDR2 YSYEKL. The CDR3 contains 16 residues. CDR3 nucleotide sequence: TGCGCCAGCAGCCATTCCGGGATTTGCGGTGACAATGAGCAGTTCTTC. It translates to CASSHSGICGDNEQFF.

As concerns this clonotype: The junction differs from germline at one of its ends, possibly a read error. This chain joins TRBV11-2 and TRBJ2-6; 9 nucleotides agree with TRBD1. The V gene's germline CDR1 is SGHAT and CDR2 FQNNGV. This CDR3 has 18 residues. Here the CDR3 DNA reads TGTGTCAGCAGCTTAAGACAGGGGGGCCCCCCTGGGGCCAACATCCTGACTTTC. Amino acid sequence: CVSSLRQGGPPGANILTF.

This clonotype was detected many times. This chain uses TRBV5-6 with TRBJ2-2; 7 positions agree with TRBD1. The germline CDR1 and CDR2 sequences are SGHDT and YYEEEE. V trimming: 1 base; J trimming: 6 bases; junction bases outside the gene matches: 6. The CDR3 extends over 15 amino acids. This chain's CDR3 is CASSLRQGRAGELFF. The CDR3 coding sequence is TGTGCCAGCAGCTTGCGACAGGGAAGGGCCGGGGAGCTGTTTTTT.

To note about this clonotype: The junction shows a germline mismatch at one end, possibly a read error. The V call is TRBV11-2, the J call TRBJ2-7, with 8 bases aligning to TRBD1. The CDR3 is 15 amino acids. CDR1 is SGHAT, CDR2 FQNNGV, per germline. The CDR3 sequence is CASNLGAGTGYGQYF. CDR3 in DNA: TGTGCCAGCAACTTAGGGGCCGGGACAGGTTACGGGCAGTACTTC.